These T cell receptor beta chains were read from a single sample in a study of STAT3 mutations in large granular lymphocyte leukemia. Generated by immunoSEQ multiplex PCR, the TCRdb table keeps only in-frame clones and is missing some. The repertoire holds over 10,000 clones, with approximately 84% as singletons. Sequenced material: peripheral blood mononuclear cells. Receptors were obtained from a man aged 60 to 75 with T-cell large granular lymphocyte leukemia. Some clones in this sample may be carry-over from other donors' samples. Both conserved end residues are part of each CDR3. A D gene is named only where the DNA matches it firmly. Clone sizes are given selectively: once, few, many, or a class where the clone is expanded.

abundance	v_gene	d_gene	j_gene	CDR3aa	CDR3nt
-	TRBV7-6	TRBD2	TRBJ2-2	CASSSGLAGGELFF	TGTGCCAGCAGCTCGGGACTAGCCGGCGGGGAGCTGTTTTTT
-	TRBV6-1	TRBD2	TRBJ2-7	CASNLAGGSYEQYF	TGTGCCAGCAACCTAGCGGGGGGCTCCTACGAGCAGTACTTC
-	TRBV7-3	-	TRBJ2-7	CASSSSPFYEQYF	TGTGCCAGCAGCTCATCCCCCTTCTACGAGCAGTACTTC
-	TRBV5-1	-	TRBJ2-3	CASSLDQGASSTDTQYF	TGCGCCAGCAGCTTGGATCAGGGAGCGTCTAGCACAGATACGCAGTATTTT
-	TRBV23-1	TRBD2	TRBJ2-5	CASSLTGGVRRETQYF	TGCGCCAGCAGTCTAACGGGGGGAGTAAGGCGAGAGACCCAGTACTTC
-	TRBV6-6	-	TRBJ2-7	CASSYRAGSSYEQYF	TGTGCCAGCAGTTACCGGGCCGGAAGCTCCTACGAGCAGTACTTC
-	TRBV28	-	TRBJ1-2	CASTHRGRTYGYTF	TGTGCCAGCACCCATCGAGGCAGGACCTATGGCTACACCTTC
-	TRBV6-6	-	TRBJ2-1	CASRGGSYNEQFF	TGTGCCAGCCGGGGAGGCTCCTACAATGAGCAGTTCTTC
few	TRBV29-1	TRBD2	TRBJ2-3	CSVEASGTDTQYF	TGCAGCGTTGAGGCTAGCGGAACAGATACGCAGTATTTT
once	TRBV30	-	TRBJ1-5	CAWSGEAYQPQHF	TGTGCCTGGAGTGGGGAGGCTTATCAGCCCCAGCATTTT
once	TRBV7-9	-	TRBJ1-4	CASSHSNINEKLFF	TGTGCCAGCAGCCATTCAAACATCAACGAAAAACTGTTTTTT
-	TRBV19	TRBD1	TRBJ2-7	CASSPRQGLSYEQYF	TGTGCCAGTAGCCCCCGACAGGGCCTCTCCTACGAGCAGTACTTC
-	TRBV4-2	-	TRBJ1-4	CASSQTSGATNEKLFF	TGTGCCAGCAGCCAAACGTCAGGGGCAACTAATGAAAAACTGTTTTTT
-	TRBV9	-	TRBJ1-4	CASSATEGRRWDEKLFF	TGTGCCAGCAGCGCCACCGAGGGCCGGCGATGGGATGAAAAACTGTTTTTT
once	TRBV5-1	TRBD1	TRBJ1-2	CASSLGGQESGGYTF	TGCGCCAGCAGCTTGGGGGGACAGGAATCTGGTGGCTACACCTTC
-	TRBV19	-	TRBJ1-1	CARRLPANTEAFF	TGTGCCAGACGGCTTCCGGCGAACACTGAAGCTTTCTTT
-	TRBV5-1	-	TRBJ2-6	CASMMNSGANVLTF	TGCGCCAGCATGATGAACTCTGGGGCCAACGTCCTGACTTTC
-	TRBV5-6	-	TRBJ2-7	CASSPRFGTSSYEQYF	TGTGCCAGCAGTCCAAGATTCGGGACTTCCTCCTACGAGCAGTACTTC
-	TRBV5-4	TRBD2	TRBJ2-4	CASSLKGAGENIQYF	TGTGCCAGCAGCTTAAAAGGGGCGGGGGAAAACATTCAGTACTTC
-	TRBV18	-	TRBJ2-5	CASSPKDSWNEETQYF	TGTGCCAGCTCACCAAAGGATAGCTGGAACGAAGAGACCCAGTACTTC
-	TRBV2	-	TRBJ2-7	CASRDSYEQYF	TGTGCCAGCAGGGACAGTTACGAGCAGTACTTC
-	TRBV7-9	-	TRBJ2-2	CASSLKGTGTGELFF	TGTGCCAGCAGCCTCAAAGGAACAGGAACCGGGGAGCTGTTTTTT
-	TRBV7-9	TRBD1	TRBJ1-5	CASSLVQGEDQPQHF	TGTGCCAGCAGCTTAGTCCAGGGGGAAGATCAGCCCCAGCATTTT
-	TRBV9	-	TRBJ1-1	CASSLGSQEPGNTEAFF	TGTGCCAGCAGTCTAGGGTCACAGGAACCTGGGAACACTGAAGCTTTCTTT
-	TRBV9	-	TRBJ2-3	CASSAEQRTDTQYF	TGTGCCAGCAGCGCAGAACAGAGGACAGATACGCAGTATTTT